The clone carrying this T cell receptor (beta chain) was picked up one time. The sample is drawn from a study of technical replicates of blood from several donors. Trimming shortened V by 5 bases and J by 9 bases, and 11 bases separated the two germline ends. The CDR3 runs 12 residues. Germline V lookup: CDR1 MNHEY, CDR2 SMNVEV (reference sequence). Produced via immunoSEQ multiplex PCR; TCRdb's table is partial and in-frame only. Here the sample spans approximately 99,000 clones, around 96% being singletons. This clonotype originated in a human donor in good health. The chain joins TRBV27 to TRBJ2-1; D is undetermined. Sequencing was carried out using T cells isolated from PBMCs. This CDR3 is CASSQTPIEQFF. CDR3 nucleotide sequence: TGTGCCAGCAGTCAGACTCCTATTGAGCAGTTCTTC.